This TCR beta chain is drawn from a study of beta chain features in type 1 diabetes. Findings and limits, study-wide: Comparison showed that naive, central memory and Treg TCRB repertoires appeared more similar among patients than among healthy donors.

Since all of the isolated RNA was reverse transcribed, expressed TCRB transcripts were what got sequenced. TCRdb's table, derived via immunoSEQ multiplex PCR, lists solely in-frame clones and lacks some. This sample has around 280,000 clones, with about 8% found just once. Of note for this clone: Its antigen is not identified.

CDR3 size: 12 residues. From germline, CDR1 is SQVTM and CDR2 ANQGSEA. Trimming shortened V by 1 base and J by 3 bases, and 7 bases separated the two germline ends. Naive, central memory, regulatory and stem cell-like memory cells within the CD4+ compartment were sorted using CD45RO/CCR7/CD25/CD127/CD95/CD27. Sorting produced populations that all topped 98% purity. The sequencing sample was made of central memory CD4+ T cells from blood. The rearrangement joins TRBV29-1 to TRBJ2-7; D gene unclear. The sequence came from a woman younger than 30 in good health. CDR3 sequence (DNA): TGCAGCGTTGAAGTCCCAAGCTACGAGCAGTACTTC. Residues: CSVEVPSYEQYF.